These 23 T cell receptor beta chains came from one sample sequenced in a study of PD-L1 blockade in urothelial cancer (dated by TCRdb to about 2017). Library prep was done by the immunoSEQ multiplex PCR assay. TCRdb mirrors the immuneACCESS table, restricted to in-frame sequences. Some clones are absent from its copies; in checked studies, under half trace to an unresolved V gene, and the reason for the others is unknown. Counted in this sample were 85,000 to 90,000 clones; 90% of them appeared once. The biggest ten clones account for over 9% of the sample. The sequencing here drew on PBMCs, taken around atezolizumab (anti-PD-L1) treatment. The receptors come from a man aged 55 to 70 with urothelial cancer.

The chain joins TRBV4-3 to TRBJ2-5; D unclear. Trimming shortened V by 1 base and J by 5 bases, and 14 bases separated the two germline ends. Per the germline V gene, CDR1 is LGHNA and CDR2 is YSLEER. The CDR3 extends over 15 amino acids. Written as DNA, the CDR3 is TGCGCCAGCAGCCAAGTTTATGGGTTCGGGGAGACCCAGTACTTC. As protein: CASSQVYGFGETQYF.

V gene TRBV2 combines with J gene TRBJ1-1; a weak D match, TRBD1 (5 bases). The CDR3 has 11 amino acids. The germline V gene encodes CDR1 SNHLY and CDR2 FYNNEI. In nucleotides, the CDR3 is TGTGGATCGTGGCGGGGGACTGAAGCTTTCTTT. This codes for CGSWRGTEAFF.

The genes are TRBV7-2 and TRBJ1-5, with D uncertain. Germline V gene data show CDR1 as SGHTA and CDR2 as FQGNSA. V lost 3 bases to trimming and J lost 0 bases, with 3 bases between them. This CDR3 contains 13 residues. The CDR3 coding sequence is TGTGCCAGCAGCTTCGGTAGCAATCAGCCCCAGCATTTT. It encodes CASSFGSNQPQHF.

The chain combines TRBV6-5 with TRBJ2-1; the match to TRBD1 covers 12 bases. The germline V gene encodes CDR1 MNHEY and CDR2 SVGAGI. J was trimmed by 7 bases and V by 6 bases; bases with no gene match: 7. The CDR3 is 15 amino acids. The DNA for the CDR3 is TGTGCCAGCAGCAGGGACAGGGGGCGCCGGAATGAGCAGTTCTTC. Its protein is CASSRDRGRRNEQFF.

The J gene is TRBJ2-7, the V gene TRBV29-1; 7 nucleotides match TRBD2. Trimming cost V 4 bases and J 3 bases; bases outside gene matches: 12. The CDR3 contains 15 residues. The germline V gene encodes CDR1 SQVTM and CDR2 ANQGSEA. CDR3 DNA: TGCAGCGTTGGCACCCGGGGGGAGCGGTACTACGAGCAGTACTTC. Encoded protein: CSVGTRGERYYEQYF.

The V and J genes are TRBV4-2 and TRBJ2-3; D might be TRBD1 (5 bases). Germline lookup yields CDR1 LGHNA and CDR2 YNFKEQ. This CDR3 region has 13 residues. V was trimmed by 0 bases and J by 6 bases, leaving 7 bases between them. Here the CDR3 reads CASSQDGADTQYF. The DNA for the CDR3 is TGTGCCAGCAGCCAAGATGGGGCCGATACGCAGTATTTT.

The V and J genes are TRBV10-1 and TRBJ2-2; TRBD2 matches at 9 bases. Germline V CDR1 and CDR2: WNHNN, SYGVQD (reference sequence). This CDR3 has 14 amino acids. The V segment lost 4 bases and the J segment 4 bases; nucleotides outside the gene matches: 1. The CDR3 nucleotides read TGCGCCAGCAGTGTTAGCGGGAGCACCGGGGAGCTGTTTTTT. Its protein product is CASSVSGSTGELFF.

The chain carries TRBV30 and TRBJ2-1; D is perhaps TRBD2 (6 bases). V lost 4 bases to trimming and J lost 4 bases, with 14 bases between them. Germline CDR1 and CDR2: GTSNPN and SVGIG (reference sequence). The CDR3 is 14 residues long. In DNA, the CDR3 is TGTGCCTGGACCATTAGCGGACTTTACAATGAGCAGTTCTTC. As protein: CAWTISGLYNEQFF.

The chain is built from TRBV4-1 and TRBJ2-3; TRBD2 aligns across 8 bases. The V gene end was trimmed by 2 bases and the J gene end by 0 bases; junction bases not matched to a gene: 13. Germline CDR1 is MGHRA and CDR2 is YSYEKL. The CDR3 runs to 19 residues. CDR3 residues: CASSQSSGAGDPSTDTQYF. The CDR3 DNA reads as TGCGCCAGCAGCCAATCCTCAGGAGCGGGGGACCCTAGCACAGATACGCAGTATTTT.

J is TRBJ2-5 and V is TRBV9; tentative D call: TRBD2 (6 bases). The CDR3 has 17 residues. V shed 0 bases and J shed 4 bases, with 19 bases lying between them. The germline gives CDR1 SGDLS, CDR2 YYNGEE. CDR3 nucleotides: TGTGCCAGCAGCGTAGGTGGAATTCAGGGAGGAGGAGAGACCCAGTACTTC. This sequence encodes CASSVGGIQGGGETQYF.

The rearrangement joins TRBV10-2 to TRBJ1-1; 8 positions agree with TRBD1. The CDR3 consists of 15 residues. V was pared by 1 base and J by 1 base, with 2 bases of the junction left unmatched. The germline V gene has CDR1 WSHSY and CDR2 SAAADI. The CDR3 DNA follows: TGCGCCAGCAGTGAGTTTGGACAGGGGAACACTGAAGCTTTCTTT. Amino acid sequence: CASSEFGQGNTEAFF.

The V and J genes are TRBV5-4 and TRBJ2-7, with no clear D. Germline loops: CDR1 SGHNT, CDR2 YYREEE (reference sequence). This CDR3 is built from 14 residues. The V and J ends lost 4 bases and 2 bases respectively, with 13 bases between them. CDR3 in amino acids: CASSPPLDTYEQYF. DNA of the CDR3: TGTGCCAGCAGCCCCCCTTTAGATACCTACGAGCAGTACTTC.

This chain joins TRBV6-6 and TRBJ1-5; 8 nucleotides line up with TRBD1. From germline, CDR1 is MNHNY and CDR2 SVGAGI (reference sequence). Trimming removed 7 bases from V and 5 bases from J; junction bases left unmatched: 7. The CDR3 is 14 residues long. The CDR3 coding sequence is TGTGCCAGCACCCCCTCGACAGGGGATCAGCCCCAGCATTTT. This gives the protein CASTPSTGDQPQHF.

This chain joins TRBV6-7 and TRBJ1-5; TRBD1 is a possible D gene (5 bases). TRBV6-7 is identified as an open reading frame with a role that is uncertain. The CDR3 loop spans 12 amino acids. V was shortened by 8 bases and J by 6 bases, with 11 bases between the two germline ends. CDR3 sequence (DNA): TGTGCCAGCGGGGGGGTCGGTCAGCCCCAGCATTTT. It specifies CASGGVGQPQHF.

This rearrangement joins TRBV5-4 to TRBJ1-5, with 10 bases identical to TRBD1. J was trimmed by 3 bases and V by 5 bases; bases with no gene match: 8. Germline CDR1 and CDR2: SGHNT and YYREEE (reference sequence). The CDR3 has 16 residues. The CDR3 here is CASSQAGTGDNQPQHF. The CDR3 DNA reads TGTGCCAGCAGTCAAGCCGGGACAGGGGACAATCAGCCCCAGCATTTT.

The rearrangement links TRBV19 to TRBJ1-3, with TRBD1 matching over 8 bases. Germline CDR1 is LNHDA and CDR2 is SQIVND (reference sequence). The length of the CDR3 is 17 residues. V was pared by 4 bases and J by 0 bases, with 8 bases of the junction left unmatched. The CDR3, as DNA: TGTGCCAGTAGTACCGGACAGGGTCGTTTCTCTGGAAACACCATATATTTT. This codes for CASSTGQGRFSGNTIYF. The full variable domain, with the rest looked up from reference TRBV19 and TRBJ1-3, is DGGITQSPKYLFRKEGQNVTLSCEQNLNHDAMYWYRQDPGQGLRLIYYSQIVNDFQKGDIAEGYSVSREKKESFPLTVTSAQKNPTAFYLCASSTGQGRFSGNTIYFGEGSWLTVV.

V usage is TRBV28 and J usage is TRBJ1-1; possible D gene TRBD1, 6 bases. Germline values: CDR1 MDHEN, CDR2 SYDVKM. The germline V and J ends were trimmed by 3 bases and 3 bases, with 17 bases remaining between them. The CDR3 is 16 amino acids. The CDR3 spells CASSLVGGGADTEAFF. In DNA, the CDR3 is TGTGCCAGCAGTTTGGTTGGGGGGGGCGCGGACACTGAAGCTTTCTTT.

The chain has TRBV18 and TRBJ1-1; D gene ambiguous. Trimming stripped 5 bases from V and 5 bases from J, with 18 bases between. From germline, CDR1 is KGHSH and CDR2 LQKENI. This CDR3 is built from 15 residues. CDR3 region: CASSSGEGGETEAFF. Written as DNA, the CDR3 is TGTGCCAGCTCATCCGGGGAGGGAGGCGAAACTGAAGCTTTCTTT.

This clone appeared once. The rearrangement links TRBV7-3 to TRBJ1-2; tentative D call: TRBD1 (5 bases). The CDR3 is made up of 13 amino acids. CDR1 and CDR2 from the germline V gene are SGHTA and FQGTGA. The germline V and J ends were trimmed by 5 bases and 5 bases, with 12 bases remaining between them. Here the CDR3 DNA reads TGTGCCAGCAGCGACACCGCAGGGTATGGCTACACCTTC. It specifies CASSDTAGYGYTF. Full variable domain (remainder filled in from reference TRBV7-3 and TRBJ1-2): GAGVSQTPSNKVTEKGKYVELRCDPISGHTALYWYRQSLGQGPEFLIYFQGTGAADDSGLPNDRFFAVRPEGSVSTLKIQRTERGDSAVYLCASSDTAGYGYTFGSGTRLTVV.

This chain joins TRBV2 and TRBJ2-5; 12 bases fit TRBD2. Trimming at V came to 7 bases and at J to 2 bases, leaving 8 bases not matched to a gene. The CDR3 length is 16 residues. The germline gives CDR1 SNHLY, CDR2 FYNNEI. CDR3 coding DNA: TGTGCCAGCAATGCTTTAGGACTAGCGGGGCAAGAGACCCAGTACTTC. It yields the protein CASNALGLAGQETQYF.

This clone appeared once. This chain connects TRBV2 to TRBJ2-1, with TRBD2 matching over 9 bases. The CDR3 consists of 16 residues. Trimming at V came to 6 bases and at J to 4 bases, leaving 10 bases not matched to a gene. Germline-derived CDR1 and CDR2 are SNHLY and FYNNEI. CDR3 DNA: TGTGCCAGCAGAGATTTTGGACTAGCGCCTTACAATGAGCAGTTCTTC. Its protein product is CASRDFGLAPYNEQFF. Full variable domain (remainder filled in from reference TRBV2 and TRBJ2-1): EPEVTQTPSHQVTQMGQEVILRCVPISNHLYFYWYRQILGQKVEFLVSFYNNEISEKSEIFDDQFSVERPDGSNFTLKIRSTKLEDSAMYFCASRDFGLAPYNEQFFGPGTRLTVL.

The V and J genes are TRBV5-1 and TRBJ2-5; 8 bases line up with TRBD2. Germline CDR1 is SGHRS and CDR2 is YFSETQ. V was clipped by 6 bases and J by 4 bases; unmatched bases: 8. The CDR3 length is 14 residues. DNA for the CDR3: TGCGCCAGCAACCCTCGGACTAGCCGAGAGACCCAGTACTTC. It yields the protein CASNPRTSRETQYF.

A note on this clone: The sample carries other DNA sequences with the same CDR3. V usage is TRBV7-2 and J usage is TRBJ1-2; D uncertain. V was cut by 0 bases and J by 6 bases, with 8 bases left in between. CDR1 is SGHTA and CDR2 is FQGNSA in the germline V gene. This CDR3 is built from 13 residues. In nucleotides, the CDR3 is TGTGCCAGCAGCTTAGCAGGGAGAGATGGCTACACCTTC. It is translated as CASSLAGRDGYTF.